Below, 8 T cell receptor beta chains from the same sample are listed, as sequenced in a study of PD-L1 blockade in urothelial cancer. The assay was immunoSEQ multiplex PCR, and TCRdb's table has in-frame clones only and misses some. The sample lists approximately 100,000 clones, roughly nine tenths occurring once. This sample comprised PBMCs, obtained around atezolizumab (anti-PD-L1) treatment. These receptors were obtained from an elderly woman with urothelial cancer.

This clone has more than one count but fewer than ten. The genes are TRBV7-9 and TRBJ1-2; no clear D gene. This CDR3 has 15 residues. Trimming removed 1 base at V and 8 bases at J, with 17 bases between. Germline lookup yields CDR1 SEHNR and CDR2 FQNEAQ (reference sequence). The DNA of the CDR3 is TGTGCCAGCAGCTTAGATCACCCAGTTCCCGAAGGCTACACCTTC. It translates to CASSLDHPVPEGYTF.

The CDR3 DNA reads as TGTGCCAGCTCGGGACAGATCTCTGGAAACACCATATATTTT. Amino acid sequence: CASSGQISGNTIYF. This sequence joins TRBV7-6 and TRBJ1-3; 7 bases agree with TRBD1. The CDR3 runs to 14 residues. Trimming took 8 bases from V and 0 from J; bases not matched to a gene: 4. CDR1 is SGHVS, CDR2 FNYEAQ, per germline.

The chain carries TRBV19 and TRBJ1-1; a possible D gene is TRBD1 (6 bases). Trimming stripped 6 bases from V and 2 bases from J, with 13 bases between. There are 14 residues in the CDR3. CDR1 and CDR2 from the germline V gene are LNHDA and SQIVND (reference sequence). The CDR3 coding sequence is TGTGCCAGTAGGGGAACAGGGATAAACACTGAAGCTTTCTTT. Its translation: CASRGTGINTEAFF.

This clone was seen a few times. This chain connects TRBV29-1 to TRBJ2-7; 7 bases agree with TRBD1. V dropped 6 bases and J dropped 2; count of bases not matched to a gene: 7. Looked up from germline, CDR1 is SQVTM and CDR2 is ANQGSEA. The CDR3 contains 13 residues. The CDR3 bases are TGCAGCGTACCCGGGACAGCCACCTACGAGCAGTACTTC. This codes for CSVPGTATYEQYF.

The chain joins TRBV2 to TRBJ1-4; D is unresolved. V shed 1 base and J shed 0 bases, with 6 bases lying between them. This CDR3 contains 15 residues. Germline values: CDR1 SNHLY, CDR2 FYNNEI. CDR3 in amino acids: CASSEGGATNEKLFF. In DNA, the CDR3 is TGTGCCAGCAGTGAAGGGGGAGCAACTAATGAAAAACTGTTTTTT.

This chain links TRBV5-1 with TRBJ2-5, with D possibly matching TRBD2 (6 bases). Trimming removed 0 bases at V and 4 bases at J, with 10 bases between. The germline gives CDR1 SGHRS, CDR2 YFSETQ. The CDR3 consists of 14 residues. This CDR3 reads CASSLAPEGETQYF. Written as DNA, the CDR3 is TGCGCCAGCAGCTTGGCCCCGGAGGGAGAGACCCAGTACTTC.

Only one count was recorded for this clone. The chain combines TRBV27 with TRBJ2-1; possibly TRBD2 for D (5 bases). The CDR3 consists of 16 residues. Germline values: CDR1 MNHEY, CDR2 SMNVEV (reference sequence). Trimming removed 4 bases at V and 0 bases at J, with 13 bases between. CDR3 in amino acids: CASSSDSASSYNEQFF. CDR3 sequence (DNA): TGTGCCAGCAGTTCCGATAGCGCTAGCTCCTACAATGAGCAGTTCTTC.

This sequence joins TRBV27 and TRBJ1-1, with D possibly TRBD1 on 6 matching bases. V was cut by 5 bases and J by 8 bases, with 12 bases left in between. The germline V gene has CDR1 MNHEY and CDR2 SMNVEV (reference sequence). This CDR3 region has 12 residues. This CDR3 reads CASSRIQGEAFF. CDR3 nucleotides: TGTGCCAGCAGTCGTATACAGGGCGAAGCTTTCTTT.